A single sample is the source of the 18 T cell receptor beta chains below, sequenced in a study. MiXCR, run by TCRdb on the 5' RACE reads, gives a single entry per CDR3 protein. In the table there are about 46,000 distinct CDR3 sequences, roughly 28% of which are singletons. The sample was naive CD4+ T cells sorted from blood. Subset meaning: naive CD4+ T cells, CD4+CD45RA+CD25-. These receptors all stem from a female donor with breast cancer.

This chain uses TRBV11-3 with TRBJ2-1; possibly TRBD1 for D (5 bases). Trimming removed 1 base from V and 12 bases from J, with 10 bases in between. Per the germline V gene, CDR1 is SGHNT and CDR2 is YENEEA. The CDR3 length is 12 residues. The CDR3 loop reads CASSLGSTGQFF. The CDR3 DNA is TGTGCCAGCAGCTTAGGATCAACAGGGCAGTTCTTC.

This clonotype was seen only a few times. V gene TRBV29-1 combines with J gene TRBJ2-7, with D possibly being TRBD2 (8 bases). The CDR3 is made up of 15 amino acids. Germline CDR1 SQVTM, CDR2 ANQGSEA. V was shortened by 5 bases and J by 3 bases, with 20 bases between the two germline ends. The CDR3 spells CSVHGLAGGGYEQYF. The CDR3 region has the DNA TGCAGCGTTCATGGACTAGCAGGGGGAGGCTACGAGCAGTACTTC.

V and J are TRBV6-5 and TRBJ2-6; maybe TRBD2 (7 bases). Trimming removed 5 bases from V and 7 bases from J, with 18 bases in between. This CDR3 has 16 residues. Germline assignment: CDR1 MNHEY and CDR2 SVGAGI. CDR3 DNA: TGTGCCAGCAGTCCCAACGGGGGGCTTGGTGCCAACGTCCTGACTTTC. It yields the protein CASSPNGGLGANVLTF.

This chain links TRBV7-2 with TRBJ2-2; D uncertain. In germline, CDR1 is SGHTA, CDR2 FQGNSA. V lost 2 bases, J lost 4 bases, and 8 bases lay in between. This CDR3 has 14 amino acids. The CDR3 sequence is CASSLIQLTGELFF. The CDR3 nucleotides are TGTGCCAGCAGCTTAATACAACTCACCGGGGAGCTGTTTTTT.

This CDR3 is CASSPRQEYQPQHF. CDR3 bases: TGTGCCAGCAGTCCACGACAGGAGTATCAGCCCCAGCATTTT. J is TRBJ1-5 and V is TRBV27; tentative D call: TRBD1 (6 bases). V gave up 5 bases and J gave up 5 bases, with 13 bases separating them. Germline loops: CDR1 MNHEY, CDR2 SMNVEV (reference sequence). The CDR3 has 14 amino acids.

This clonotype came up many times. The chain recombines TRBV27 with TRBJ2-1, with a weak D call TRBD2 (6 bases). Trimming took 0 bases from V and 4 from J, leaving 10 bases between them. Germline V gene sequence: CDR1 MNHEY, CDR2 SMNVEV (reference sequence). CDR3 size: 15 residues. As DNA, the CDR3 is TGTGCCAGCAGTTTATCGGGCGGGATTTACAATGAGCAGTTCTTC. Its translation is CASSLSGGIYNEQFF.

V gene TRBV4-2 combines with J gene TRBJ1-1; D remains ambiguous. The length of the CDR3 is 16 residues. Germline V gene lookup returns CDR1 LGHNA and CDR2 YNFKEQ. V lost 0 bases, J lost 0 bases, and 11 bases lay in between. CDR3 sequence: CASSQDYGLMNTEAFF. The DNA for the CDR3 is TGTGCCAGCAGCCAAGATTACGGGTTAATGAACACTGAAGCTTTCTTT.

The gene calls are TRBV4-2 and TRBJ1-6; the D gene is possibly TRBD1 (5 bases). This CDR3 is built from 15 residues. CDR1 and CDR2 from the germline V gene are LGHNA and YNFKEQ. Trimming cost V 0 bases and J 8 bases, with 11 bases left between them. The CDR3 region has the DNA TGTGCCAGCAGCCAAGACGGTGGGGCGGATTCACCCCTCCACTTT. This translates into CASSQDGGADSPLHF.

This clonotype came up once. This sequence joins TRBV5-1 and TRBJ2-3, with D hard to call. The CDR3 is 15 residues long. Germline V gene sequence: CDR1 SGHRS, CDR2 YFSETQ. V was shortened by 0 bases and J by 0 bases, with 8 bases between the two germline ends. This chain's CDR3 is CASSLVGPSTDTQYF. CDR3 coding DNA: TGCGCCAGCAGCTTGGTTGGACCCAGCACAGATACGCAGTATTTT.

The CDR3 DNA reads as TGTGCCAGCAAATCCCCAGGGGACTATGGCTACACCTTC. Translated: CASKSPGDYGYTF. This chain links TRBV12-3 or TRBV12-4 with TRBJ1-2, with D possibly TRBD1 on 6 matching bases. V was pared by 7 bases and J by 3 bases, with 12 bases between. The CDR3 runs 13 residues.

This clonotype occurred a few times. The chain employs TRBV4-2 and TRBJ2-1; perhaps TRBD1 as D (6 bases). The CDR3 runs 13 residues. Germline assignment: CDR1 LGHNA and CDR2 YNFKEQ. The V end lost 4 bases, the J end lost 7 bases, and 11 bases lay between the germline ends. CDR3 loop: CASSRLRGNEQFF. CDR3 nucleotide sequence: TGTGCCAGCAGCCGCCTAAGGGGGAATGAGCAGTTCTTC.

Regarding this clonotype: The junction does not match germline at one end; this may be a read error. The chain couples TRBV6-2 or TRBV6-3 to TRBJ2-1, with D unclear. The CDR3 is 13 residues long. From germline, CDR1 is MNHEY and CDR2 SVGEGT. The CDR3 DNA sequence: TGTGCCAGCAGTTATTTGACCCATAATGAGCAGCTCTTC. Translated: CASSYLTHNEQLF.

This clonotype was recorded a few times. This rearrangement joins TRBV4-1 to TRBJ2-5; 15 bases line up with TRBD2. Germline CDR1 is MGHRA and CDR2 is YSYEKL. This CDR3 is 16 amino acids long. V was pared by 2 bases and J by 5 bases, with 3 bases of the junction left unmatched. The CDR3, as DNA: TGCGCCAGCAGCCAACTGGGACTAGCGGGAGGCGAGACCCAGTACTTC. Encoded protein: CASSQLGLAGGETQYF.

In its sample, this clonotype was seen a few times. The CDR3 sequence is CATRDKMYSPLHF. The CDR3 DNA is TGTGCCACCCGGGACAAAATGTATTCACCCCTCCACTTT. This sequence joins TRBV6-5 and TRBJ1-6; tentative D call: TRBD1 (6 bases). This CDR3 has 13 residues. Between the trimmed V and J ends, which lost 10 bases and 8 bases, there was a span of 15 bases. Germline CDR1 is MNHEY and CDR2 is SVGAGI.

The chain couples TRBV9 to TRBJ2-3, with TRBD1 matching over 7 bases. Germline V CDR1 and CDR2: SGDLS, YYNGEE. CDR3 length equals 16 residues. The junction had 9 bases not matched to a gene; V was cut back by 3 bases and J by 2 bases. This chain's CDR3 is CASSDRRQGPTDTQYF. The CDR3 nucleotides are TGTGCCAGCAGCGACCGACGACAGGGCCCCACAGATACGCAGTATTTT.

The chain uses TRBV6-4 and TRBJ2-3; D uncertain. V lost 6 bases and J lost 4, with 14 bases in between. The CDR3 is 14 amino acids. Germline V gene sequence: CDR1 MRHNA, CDR2 SNTAGT. CDR3 sequence: CASSHSSMPDTQYF. CDR3 bases: TGTGCCAGCAGCCATTCAAGTATGCCAGATACGCAGTATTTT.

Regarding this clonotype: A much larger clone differs by one base, so this may be a read error. The chain is built from TRBV18 and TRBJ2-5, with 7 nucleotides matching TRBD1. This CDR3 is 16 amino acids long. Germline CDR1 and CDR2: KGHSH and LQKENI. V lost 6 bases, J lost 7 bases, and 17 bases stayed unmatched. CDR3 DNA: TGTGCCAGCTCCCCAGAGGGAAAGGGGGCCTCAGGGACCCAGTACTTC. This codes for CASSPEGKGASGTQYF.

This clonotype was recorded a few times. The V gene is TRBV15, the J gene TRBJ2-1; D is possibly TRBD1 (5 bases). Trimming shortened V by 2 bases and J by 8 bases, and 22 bases separated the two germline ends. The CDR3 has 17 amino acids. Per the germline V gene, CDR1 is LNHNV and CDR2 is YYDKDF (reference sequence). This chain's CDR3 is CATSRPSPGGRVDEQFF. The CDR3 DNA sequence: TGTGCCACCAGCAGACCGAGTCCAGGCGGCAGGGTCGATGAGCAGTTCTTC.